The 24 T cell receptor beta chains in this list originate from one sample, sequenced in a study of CD8 T cells in Susac syndrome. Reverse transcription of roughly 0.5 to 1 ug RNA was performed with random hexamers. In TCRdb, the immunoSEQ multiplex PCR reads were re-called with MiXCR into one record per CDR3 protein. This table has more than 200,000 distinct CDR3 sequences, roughly 90% appearing once. Source material: CD8+ T cells from PBMCs. The receptors were sampled from a human donor with multiple sclerosis.

This chain uses TRBV29-1 with TRBJ2-1; D uncertain. V was pared by 6 bases and J by 0 bases, with 6 bases between. CDR3 size: 12 residues. Germline CDR1 is SQVTM and CDR2 is ANQGSEA. The CDR3 spells CSVESSYNEQFF. The CDR3 nucleotides read TGCAGCGTGGAGAGCTCCTACAATGAGCAGTTCTTC.

V usage is TRBV24-1 and J usage is TRBJ2-2; D is unclear. Germline CDR1 reads KGHDR; CDR2 reads SFDVKD. V was trimmed by 4 bases and J by 9 bases, leaving 14 bases between them. This CDR3 contains 14 residues. In DNA, the CDR3 is TGTGCCACCAGTGACCCAAGGACCGGGCGGGAGCTGTTTTTT. This codes for CATSDPRTGRELFF.

This clonotype was counted ten times or more. The chain is built from TRBV7-9 and TRBJ1-1; TRBD1 might be the D (5 bases). The V gene lost 1 base and the J gene lost 4 bases, with 7 bases spanning the gap. Germline V lookup: CDR1 SEHNR, CDR2 FQNEAQ (reference sequence). There are 13 residues in the CDR3. The CDR3, as DNA: TGTGCCAGCAGCTTAGGGGGGGGCACTGAAGCTTTCTTT. Translated, it gives CASSLGGGTEAFF. Variable domain in full (rest from reference TRBV7-9 and TRBJ1-1): DTGVSQNPRHKITKRGQNVTFRCDPISEHNRLYWYRQTLGQGPEFLTYFQNEAQLEKSRLLSDRFSAERPKGSFSTLEIQRTEQGDSAMYLCASSLGGGTEAFFGQGTRLTVV.

The chain couples TRBV4-1 to TRBJ1-5; D not certain. V dropped 2 bases and J dropped 1 base, with 6 bases sitting between them. Looked up from germline, CDR1 is MGHRA and CDR2 is YSYEKL. CDR3 size: 14 residues. The CDR3 nucleotides are TGCGCCAGCAGCCAATCTTCGAGCAATCAGCCCCAGCATTTT. Translating gives CASSQSSSNQPQHF.

The gene calls are TRBV5-1 and TRBJ1-1, with 9 bases lining up with TRBD1. Germline V gene data show CDR1 as SGHRS and CDR2 as YFSETQ. V shed 0 bases, J shed 1 base, and the junction held 4 bases outside the gene matches. The CDR3 is 16 residues long. The CDR3 sequence is CASSLVGQGSNTEAFF. The CDR3 nucleotides read TGCGCCAGCAGCTTGGTGGGACAGGGTTCGAACACTGAAGCTTTCTTT.

This chain joins TRBV18 and TRBJ2-3; 9 bases fit TRBD1. With 2 bases clipped from V and 0 bases from J, the junction kept 6 bases outside the gene matches. The CDR3 consists of 17 residues. Germline CDR1 KGHSH, CDR2 LQKENI. The CDR3 is CASSPRGQGGSTDTQYF. In DNA, the CDR3 is TGTGCCAGCTCACCAAGGGGACAGGGAGGAAGCACAGATACGCAGTATTTT.

The chain uses TRBV7-9 and TRBJ1-4; D perhaps matches TRBD1 (5 bases). The CDR3 extends over 11 amino acids. The V gene's germline CDR1 is SEHNR and CDR2 FQNEAQ (reference sequence). Trimming shortened V by 5 bases and J by 8 bases, and 6 bases separated the two germline ends. DNA for the CDR3: TGTGCCAGCAGCCGGGGGGAAAAACTGTTTTTT. Residues: CASSRGEKLFF.

The chain couples TRBV29-1 to TRBJ1-1; TRBD1 might be the D (5 bases). V was shortened by 6 bases and J by 7 bases, with 12 bases between the two germline ends. CDR3 size: 11 residues. CDR1 and CDR2 (germline): SQVTM, ANQGSEA. In nucleotides, the CDR3 is TGCAGCGTGAGGGCAGGGAATGAAGCTTTCTTT. Amino acid sequence: CSVRAGNEAFF.

This chain connects TRBV4-3 to TRBJ2-3; 8 bases fit TRBD1. This CDR3 is 18 amino acids long. Trimming removed 0 bases from V and 7 bases from J; junction bases left unmatched: 15. The germline V gene has CDR1 LGHNA and CDR2 YSLEER. DNA for the CDR3: TGCGCCAGCAGCCAAGATCACGGGACAGGTGTAGTAACATATACGCAGTATTTT. Protein: CASSQDHGTGVVTYTQYF.

This sequence joins TRBV12-3 or TRBV12-4 and TRBJ2-3, with 10 bases that match TRBD2. CDR3 length: 15 amino acids. V shed 7 bases and J 7 bases; nucleotides not matched to a gene: 11. The CDR3 DNA sequence: TGTGCCAGCAAACCGCCTAGCGGGAGCTTGAATACGCAGTATTTT. As protein: CASKPPSGSLNTQYF.

The genes are TRBV30 and TRBJ1-2; 7 bases match TRBD1. Looked up from germline, CDR1 is GTSNPN and CDR2 is SVGIG (reference sequence). Unmatched junction bases numbered 1, after V lost 0 bases and J lost 6 bases. The CDR3 extends over 12 amino acids. The CDR3 sequence: CAWSVTGDGYTF. The DNA of the CDR3 is TGTGCCTGGAGTGTCACAGGGGATGGCTACACCTTC.

The rearrangement links TRBV6-5 to TRBJ2-3; a possible D gene is TRBD2 (5 bases). Germline V gene lookup returns CDR1 MNHEY and CDR2 SVGAGI. Trimming shortened V by 2 bases and J by 2 bases, and 11 bases separated the two germline ends. The CDR3 is 15 amino acids. CDR3: CASSYAEAPTDTQYF. CDR3 DNA sequence: TGTGCCAGCAGTTACGCGGAGGCTCCCACAGATACGCAGTATTTT.

The genes are TRBV20-1 and TRBJ1-3; D may be TRBD1 (5 bases). The germline gives CDR1 DFQATT, CDR2 SNEGSKA (reference sequence). V was clipped by 6 bases and J by 3 bases, with 15 bases between them. CDR3 length equals 14 residues. Here the CDR3 reads CSARDLADGNTIYF. CDR3 in DNA: TGCAGTGCCCGGGACCTAGCCGATGGAAACACCATATATTTT.

The rearrangement joins TRBV7-9 to TRBJ1-1; D remains ambiguous. Germline lookup yields CDR1 SEHNR and CDR2 FQNEAQ (reference sequence). The CDR3 spans 12 residues. V lost 3 bases, J lost 3 bases, and 5 bases lay in between. CDR3: CASSFLDTEAFF. As DNA, the CDR3 is TGTGCCAGCAGCTTTTTGGACACTGAAGCTTTCTTT.

The rearrangement joins TRBV20-1 to TRBJ2-5, with 11 bases fitting TRBD2. Losses at the gene ends were 1 base for V and 3 bases for J; bases not matched to a gene: 13. The CDR3 loop spans 18 amino acids. Germline assignment: CDR1 DFQATT and CDR2 SNEGSKA (reference sequence). Here the CDR3 reads CSARAYRDEGLAEETQYF. As DNA, the CDR3 is TGCAGTGCTAGAGCGTACCGGGACGAGGGACTAGCGGAAGAGACCCAGTACTTC.

The rearrangement links TRBV9 to TRBJ2-7; the D is unclear. The CDR3 is 14 residues long. Deletions cut 0 bases from V and 0 bases from J, with 7 bases between. Per the germline V gene, CDR1 is SGDLS and CDR2 is YYNGEE. The CDR3 region is CASSVVDRSYEQYF. The CDR3 region has the DNA TGTGCCAGCAGCGTAGTCGACCGCTCCTACGAGCAGTACTTC.

The chain carries TRBV19 and TRBJ2-3; D uncertain. Germline CDR1 reads LNHDA; CDR2 reads SQIVND (reference sequence). CDR3 length: 16 residues. V was cut by 3 bases and J by 2 bases, with 15 bases left in between. CDR3 DNA sequence: TGTGCCAGTAGTATGAAGGCTATCTATCACACAGATACGCAGTATTTT. This translates into CASSMKAIYHTDTQYF.

This clonotype has only one observation. The chain has TRBV4-3 and TRBJ2-1; the D gene is possibly TRBD2 (5 bases). V lost 0 bases, J lost 8 bases, and 17 bases lay in between. The CDR3 is made up of 16 amino acids. Germline CDR1 LGHNA, CDR2 YSLEER. CDR3 DNA: TGCGCCAGCAGCCAAGATAGGCTAGCAGTCCAGGATGAGCAGTTCTTC. This sequence encodes CASSQDRLAVQDEQFF.

This clonotype came up once. J is TRBJ1-5 and V is TRBV12-3 or TRBV12-4; tentatively, D is TRBD1 (6 bases). The CDR3 is 15 amino acids. Trimming cost V 3 bases and J 2 bases, with 11 bases left between them. This chain's CDR3 is CASSLSGGGNQPQHF. The CDR3 DNA reads TGTGCCAGCAGTTTGTCGGGGGGCGGCAATCAGCCCCAGCATTTT.

This rearrangement joins TRBV7-9 to TRBJ1-2; 7 positions match TRBD1. V lost 7 bases to trimming and J lost 0 bases; unmatched junction nucleotides: 11. The V gene's germline CDR1 is SEHNR and CDR2 FQNEAQ (reference sequence). CDR3 length equals 16 residues. Here the CDR3 reads CASTPPVGQTNYGYTF. The CDR3 DNA reads as TGTGCCAGCACCCCTCCCGTGGGACAGACTAACTATGGCTACACCTTC. Filled out from reference TRBV7-9 and TRBJ1-2, the complete variable domain reads DTGVSQNPRHKITKRGQNVTFRCDPISEHNRLYWYRQTLGQGPEFLTYFQNEAQLEKSRLLSDRFSAERPKGSFSTLEIQRTEQGDSAMYLCASTPPVGQTNYGYTFGSGTRLTVV.

The chain has TRBV4-1 and TRBJ2-7; D unresolved. Between the trimmed V and J ends, which lost 1 base and 3 bases, there was a span of 13 bases. This CDR3 is 15 amino acids long. Germline loops: CDR1 MGHRA, CDR2 YSYEKL. CDR3 region: CASSQGIGVFYEQYF. CDR3 nucleotides: TGCGCCAGCAGCCAAGGTATCGGTGTCTTCTACGAGCAGTACTTC.

In nucleotides, the CDR3 is TGTGCCAGCAGTCCGGGGACAGTCTATAGCAATCAGCCCCAGCATTTT. Protein product: CASSPGTVYSNQPQHF. The chain couples TRBV12-3 or TRBV12-4 to TRBJ1-5, with TRBD1 matching over 7 bases. V trimming: 5 bases; J trimming: 0 bases; junction bases outside the gene matches: 7. This CDR3 has 16 amino acids.

The V gene is TRBV27, the J gene TRBJ2-1; 8 positions match TRBD2. Germline V gives CDR1 MNHEY, CDR2 SMNVEV (reference sequence). Trimming took 3 bases from V and 6 from J; bases not matched to a gene: 7. This CDR3 is built from 15 residues. As DNA, the CDR3 is TGTGCCAGCAGTTTCTGGCTAGCGGGCGCCAATGAGCAGTTCTTC. It is translated as CASSFWLAGANEQFF.

The chain recombines TRBV24-1 with TRBJ2-1, with D possibly TRBD2 on 6 matching bases. V lost 5 bases and J lost 6, with 13 bases in between. Germline CDR1 KGHDR, CDR2 SFDVKD. CDR3 length equals 14 residues. The CDR3 DNA follows: TGTGCCACCAGTGGGTCCGGGAGAGCCAATGAGCAGTTCTTC. Residues: CATSGSGRANEQFF.